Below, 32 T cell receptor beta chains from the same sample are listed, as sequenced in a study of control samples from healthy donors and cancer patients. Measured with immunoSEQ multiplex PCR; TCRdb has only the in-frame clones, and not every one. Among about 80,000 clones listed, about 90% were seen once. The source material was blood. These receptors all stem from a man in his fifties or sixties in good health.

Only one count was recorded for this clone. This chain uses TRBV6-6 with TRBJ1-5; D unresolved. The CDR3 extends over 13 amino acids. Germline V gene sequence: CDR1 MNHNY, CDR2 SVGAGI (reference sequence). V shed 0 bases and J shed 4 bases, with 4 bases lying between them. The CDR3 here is CASSYSRNQPQHF. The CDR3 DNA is TGTGCCAGCAGTTACTCTAGGAATCAGCCCCAGCATTTT.

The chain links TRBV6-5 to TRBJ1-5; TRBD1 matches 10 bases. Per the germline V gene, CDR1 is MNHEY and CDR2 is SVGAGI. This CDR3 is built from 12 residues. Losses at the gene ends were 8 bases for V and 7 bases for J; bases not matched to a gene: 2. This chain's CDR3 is CASGTGAQPQHF. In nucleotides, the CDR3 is TGTGCCAGCGGGACAGGGGCACAGCCCCAGCATTTT.

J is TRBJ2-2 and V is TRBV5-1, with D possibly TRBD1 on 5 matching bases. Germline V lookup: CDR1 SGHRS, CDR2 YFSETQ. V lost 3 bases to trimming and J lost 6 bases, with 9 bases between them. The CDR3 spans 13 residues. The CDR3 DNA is TGCGCCAGCAGCTCTCAAGGGGCCGGGGAGCTGTTTTTT. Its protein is CASSSQGAGELFF.

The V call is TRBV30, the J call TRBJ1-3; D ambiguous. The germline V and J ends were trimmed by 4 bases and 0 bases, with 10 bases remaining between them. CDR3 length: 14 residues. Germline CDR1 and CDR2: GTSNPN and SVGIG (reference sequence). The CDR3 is CAWNGPLSGNTIYF. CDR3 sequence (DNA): TGTGCCTGGAATGGACCTCTCTCTGGAAACACCATATATTTT.

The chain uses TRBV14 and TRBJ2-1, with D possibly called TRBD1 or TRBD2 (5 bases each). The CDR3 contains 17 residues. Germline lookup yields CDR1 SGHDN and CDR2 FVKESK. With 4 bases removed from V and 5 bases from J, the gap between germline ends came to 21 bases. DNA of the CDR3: TGTGCCAGCAGCCCCCGGGGCAGGGTGGCTTCGAACAATGAGCAGTTCTTC. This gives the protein CASSPRGRVASNNEQFF.

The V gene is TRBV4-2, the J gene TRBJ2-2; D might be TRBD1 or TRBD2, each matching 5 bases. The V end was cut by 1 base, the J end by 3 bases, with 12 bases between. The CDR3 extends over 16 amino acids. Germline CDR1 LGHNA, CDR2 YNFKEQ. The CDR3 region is CASSQVVGRDTGELFF. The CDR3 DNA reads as TGTGCCAGCAGCCAAGTAGTGGGGCGGGACACCGGGGAGCTGTTTTTT.

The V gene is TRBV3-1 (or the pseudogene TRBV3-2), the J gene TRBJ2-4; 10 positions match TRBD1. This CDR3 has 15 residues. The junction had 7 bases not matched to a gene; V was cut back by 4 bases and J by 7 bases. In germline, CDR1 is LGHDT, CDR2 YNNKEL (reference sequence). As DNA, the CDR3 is TGTGCCAGCAGCCTCCTCGACAGGGGGCGGAACATTCAGTACTTC. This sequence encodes CASSLLDRGRNIQYF.

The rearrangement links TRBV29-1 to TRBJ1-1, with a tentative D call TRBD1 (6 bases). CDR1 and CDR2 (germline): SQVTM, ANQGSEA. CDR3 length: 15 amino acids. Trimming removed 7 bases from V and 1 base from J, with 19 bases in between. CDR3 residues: CSGIRRAGQNTEAFF. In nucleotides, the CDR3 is TGCAGCGGGATACGACGAGCGGGACAGAACACTGAAGCTTTCTTT. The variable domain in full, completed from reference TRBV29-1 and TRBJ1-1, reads SAVISQKPSRDICQRGTSLTIQCQVDSQVTMMFWYRQQPGQSLTLIATANQGSEATYESGFVIDKFPISRPNLTFSTLTVSNMSPEDSSIYLCSGIRRAGQNTEAFFGQGTRLTVV.

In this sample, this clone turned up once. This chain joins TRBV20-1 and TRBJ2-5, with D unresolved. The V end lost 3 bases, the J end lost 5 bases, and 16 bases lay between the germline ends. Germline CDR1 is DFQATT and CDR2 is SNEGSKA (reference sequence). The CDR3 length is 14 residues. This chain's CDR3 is CSASEARFEETQYF. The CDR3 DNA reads TGCAGTGCTAGTGAGGCTAGATTCGAGGAGACCCAGTACTTC.

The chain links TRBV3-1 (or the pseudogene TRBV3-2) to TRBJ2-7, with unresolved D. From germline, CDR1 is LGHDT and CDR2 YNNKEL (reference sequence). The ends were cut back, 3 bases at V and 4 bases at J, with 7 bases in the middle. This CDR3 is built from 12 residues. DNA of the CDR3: TGTGCCAGCAGCCATGCCGCGTACGAGCAGTACTTC. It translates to CASSHAAYEQYF.

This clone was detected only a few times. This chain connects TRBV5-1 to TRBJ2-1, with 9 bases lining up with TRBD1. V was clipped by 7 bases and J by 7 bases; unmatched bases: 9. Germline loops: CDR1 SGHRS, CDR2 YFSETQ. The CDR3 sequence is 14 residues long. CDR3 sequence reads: CASYRDRVTNEQFF. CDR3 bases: TGCGCCAGCTACCGGGACAGGGTGACGAATGAGCAGTTCTTC.

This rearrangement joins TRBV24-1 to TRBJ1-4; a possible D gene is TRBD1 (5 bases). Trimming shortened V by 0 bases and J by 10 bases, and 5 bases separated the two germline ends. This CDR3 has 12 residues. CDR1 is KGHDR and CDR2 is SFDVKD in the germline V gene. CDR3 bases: TGTGCCACCAGTGATTTGACAGGAAAACTGTTTTTT. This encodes CATSDLTGKLFF.

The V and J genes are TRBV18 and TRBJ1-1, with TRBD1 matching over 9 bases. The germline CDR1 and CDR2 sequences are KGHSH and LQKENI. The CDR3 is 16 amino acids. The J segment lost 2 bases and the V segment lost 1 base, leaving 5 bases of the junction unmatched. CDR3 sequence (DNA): TGTGCCAGCTCACCACGCCAGGGACAGGGTAACACTGAAGCTTTCTTT. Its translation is CASSPRQGQGNTEAFF.

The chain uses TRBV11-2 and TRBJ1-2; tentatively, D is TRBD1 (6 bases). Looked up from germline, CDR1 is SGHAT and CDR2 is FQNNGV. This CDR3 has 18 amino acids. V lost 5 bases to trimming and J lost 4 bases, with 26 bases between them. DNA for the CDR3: TGTGCCAGCAGCCTCGGGACACCTTCATACGGGGGTCTCTATGGCTACACCTTC. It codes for CASSLGTPSYGGLYGYTF.

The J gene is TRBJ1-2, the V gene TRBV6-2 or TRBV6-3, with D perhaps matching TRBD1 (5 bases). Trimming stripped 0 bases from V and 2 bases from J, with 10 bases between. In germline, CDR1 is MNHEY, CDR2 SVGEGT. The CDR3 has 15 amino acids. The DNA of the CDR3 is TGTGCCAGCAGTTACTCGGGGCGGGTGAACTATGGCTACACCTTC. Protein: CASSYSGRVNYGYTF.

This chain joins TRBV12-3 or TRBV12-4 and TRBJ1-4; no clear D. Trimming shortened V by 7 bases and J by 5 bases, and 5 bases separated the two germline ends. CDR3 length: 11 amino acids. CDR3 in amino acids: CASTTNEKLFF. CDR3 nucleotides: TGTGCCAGCACCACAAATGAAAAACTGTTTTTT.

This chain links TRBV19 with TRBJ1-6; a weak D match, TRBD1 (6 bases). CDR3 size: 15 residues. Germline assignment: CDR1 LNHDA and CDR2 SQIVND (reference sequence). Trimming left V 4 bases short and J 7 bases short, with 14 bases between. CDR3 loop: CASSSWTVGNSPLHF. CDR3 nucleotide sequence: TGTGCCAGTAGTAGCTGGACAGTAGGAAATTCACCCCTCCACTTT.

The CDR3 coding sequence is TGTGCCAGCAGCCCCCTCAGGGGTAAAGAGACCCAGTACTTC. Translation: CASSPLRGKETQYF. J is TRBJ2-5 and V is TRBV11-3; D possibly corresponds to TRBD1 (6 bases). The germline V gene has CDR1 SGHNT and CDR2 YENEEA. Trimming shortened V by 5 bases and J by 3 bases, and 13 bases separated the two germline ends. The CDR3 spans 14 residues. The entire variable domain, with the rest obtained from reference TRBV11-3 and TRBJ2-5, is as follows: EAGVVQSPRYKIIEKKQPVAFWCNPISGHNTLYWYLQNLGQGPELLIRYENEEAVDDSQLPKDRFSAERLKGVDSTLKIQPAELGDSAVYLCASSPLRGKETQYFGPGTRLLVL.

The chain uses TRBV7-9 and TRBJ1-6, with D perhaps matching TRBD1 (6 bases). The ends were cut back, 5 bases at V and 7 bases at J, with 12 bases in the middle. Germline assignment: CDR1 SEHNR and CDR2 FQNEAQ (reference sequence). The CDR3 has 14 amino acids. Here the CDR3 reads CASSQDSGNSPLHF. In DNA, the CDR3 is TGTGCCAGCAGCCAGGACAGCGGAAATTCACCCCTCCACTTT. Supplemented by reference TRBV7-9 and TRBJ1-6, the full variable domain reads DTGVSQNPRHKITKRGQNVTFRCDPISEHNRLYWYRQTLGQGPEFLTYFQNEAQLEKSRLLSDRFSAERPKGSFSTLEIQRTEQGDSAMYLCASSQDSGNSPLHFGNGTRLTVT.

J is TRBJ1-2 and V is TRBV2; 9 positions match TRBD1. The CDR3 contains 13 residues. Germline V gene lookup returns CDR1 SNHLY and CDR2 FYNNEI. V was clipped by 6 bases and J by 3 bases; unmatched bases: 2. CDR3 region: CASRGTGHYGYTF. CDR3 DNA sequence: TGTGCCAGCAGGGGGACAGGGCACTATGGCTACACCTTC. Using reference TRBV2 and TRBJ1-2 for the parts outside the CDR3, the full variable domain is EPEVTQTPSHQVTQMGQEVILRCVPISNHLYFYWYRQILGQKVEFLVSFYNNEISEKSEIFDDQFSVERPDGSNFTLKIRSTKLEDSAMYFCASRGTGHYGYTFGSGTRLTVV.

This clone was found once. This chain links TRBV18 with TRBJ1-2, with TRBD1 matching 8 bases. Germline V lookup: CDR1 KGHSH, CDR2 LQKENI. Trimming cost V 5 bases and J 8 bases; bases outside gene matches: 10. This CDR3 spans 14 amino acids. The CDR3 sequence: CASSATGAVRGYTF. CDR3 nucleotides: TGTGCCAGCTCAGCGACAGGGGCGGTACGGGGCTACACCTTC.

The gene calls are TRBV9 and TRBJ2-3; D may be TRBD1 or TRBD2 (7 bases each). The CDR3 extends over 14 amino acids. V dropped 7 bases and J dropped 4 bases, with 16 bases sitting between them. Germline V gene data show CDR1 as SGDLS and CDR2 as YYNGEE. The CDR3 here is CASGGGGGADTQYF. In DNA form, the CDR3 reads TGTGCCAGCGGGGGAGGGGGCGGGGCAGATACGCAGTATTTT.

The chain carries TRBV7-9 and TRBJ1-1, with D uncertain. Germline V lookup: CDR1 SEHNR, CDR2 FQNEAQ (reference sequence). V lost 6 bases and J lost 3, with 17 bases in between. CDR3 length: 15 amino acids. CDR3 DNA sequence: TGTGCCAGCAGTATGAGACTAGCCGGGGACACTGAAGCTTTCTTT. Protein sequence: CASSMRLAGDTEAFF.

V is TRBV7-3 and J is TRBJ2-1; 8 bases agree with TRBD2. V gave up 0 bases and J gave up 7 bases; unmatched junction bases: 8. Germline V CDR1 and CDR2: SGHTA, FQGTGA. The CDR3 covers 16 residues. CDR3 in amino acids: CASSLTSGTSLNEQFF. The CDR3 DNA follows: TGTGCCAGCAGCTTAACCTCCGGGACTAGTCTAAATGAGCAGTTCTTC.

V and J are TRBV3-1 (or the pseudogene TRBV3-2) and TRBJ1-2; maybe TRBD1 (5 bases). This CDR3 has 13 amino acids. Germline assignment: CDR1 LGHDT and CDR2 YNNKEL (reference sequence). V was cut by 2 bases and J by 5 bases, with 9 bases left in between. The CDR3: CASSQLGQYGYTF. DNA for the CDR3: TGTGCCAGCAGCCAATTGGGGCAGTATGGCTACACCTTC.

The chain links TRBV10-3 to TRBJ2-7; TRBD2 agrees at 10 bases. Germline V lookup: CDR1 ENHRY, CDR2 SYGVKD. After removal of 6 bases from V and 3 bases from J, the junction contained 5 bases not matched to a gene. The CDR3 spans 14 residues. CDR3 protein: CAIRPSGGLYEQYF. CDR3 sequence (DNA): TGTGCCATCAGACCTAGCGGGGGACTCTACGAGCAGTACTTC.

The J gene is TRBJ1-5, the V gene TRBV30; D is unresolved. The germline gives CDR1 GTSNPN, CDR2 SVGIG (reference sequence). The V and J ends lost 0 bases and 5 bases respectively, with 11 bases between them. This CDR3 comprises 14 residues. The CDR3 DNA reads TGTGCCTGGAGTGTAAAAGGGCGCGATCAGCCCCAGCATTTT. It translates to CAWSVKGRDQPQHF.

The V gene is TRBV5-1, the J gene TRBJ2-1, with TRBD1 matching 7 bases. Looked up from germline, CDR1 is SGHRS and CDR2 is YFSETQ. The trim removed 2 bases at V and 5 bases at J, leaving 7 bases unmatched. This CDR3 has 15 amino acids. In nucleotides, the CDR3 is TGCGCCAGCAGCTTTCGAGGGGGCGACGACAATGAGCAGTTCTTC. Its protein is CASSFRGGDDNEQFF. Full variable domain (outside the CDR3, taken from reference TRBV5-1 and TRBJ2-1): KAGVTQTPRYLIKTRGQQVTLSCSPISGHRSVSWYQQTPGQGLQFLFEYFSETQRNKGNFPGRFSGRQFSNSRSEMNVSTLELGDSALYLCASSFRGGDDNEQFFGPGTRLTVL.

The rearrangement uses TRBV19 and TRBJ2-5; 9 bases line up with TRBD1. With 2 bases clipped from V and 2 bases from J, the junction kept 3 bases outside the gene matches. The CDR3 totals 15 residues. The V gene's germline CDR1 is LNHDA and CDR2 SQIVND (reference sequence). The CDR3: CASSIRGQGQETQYF. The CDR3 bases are TGTGCCAGTAGTATACGAGGACAGGGGCAAGAGACCCAGTACTTC.

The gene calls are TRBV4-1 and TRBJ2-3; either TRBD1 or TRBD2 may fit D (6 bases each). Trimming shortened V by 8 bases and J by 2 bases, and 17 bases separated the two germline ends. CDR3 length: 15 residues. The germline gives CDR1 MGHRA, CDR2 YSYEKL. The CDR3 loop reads CASLPGAGYTDTQYF. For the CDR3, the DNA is TGCGCCAGCCTCCCGGGGGCAGGCTACACAGATACGCAGTATTTT.

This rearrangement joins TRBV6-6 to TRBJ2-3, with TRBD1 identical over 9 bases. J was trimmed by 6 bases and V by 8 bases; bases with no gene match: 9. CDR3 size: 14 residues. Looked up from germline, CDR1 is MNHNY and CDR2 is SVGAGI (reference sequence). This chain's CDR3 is CASSDRGFGDTQYF. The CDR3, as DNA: TGTGCCAGCTCCGACAGGGGGTTTGGCGATACGCAGTATTTT.

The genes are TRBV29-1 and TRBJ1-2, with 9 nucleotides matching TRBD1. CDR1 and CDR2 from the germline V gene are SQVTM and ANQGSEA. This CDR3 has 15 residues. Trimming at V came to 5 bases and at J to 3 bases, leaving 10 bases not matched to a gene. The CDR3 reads CSVQLNRGRDYGYTF. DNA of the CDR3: TGCAGCGTTCAGTTAAACAGGGGGCGCGACTATGGCTACACCTTC. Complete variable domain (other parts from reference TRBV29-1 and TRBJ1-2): SAVISQKPSRDICQRGTSLTIQCQVDSQVTMMFWYRQQPGQSLTLIATANQGSEATYESGFVIDKFPISRPNLTFSTLTVSNMSPEDSSIYLCSVQLNRGRDYGYTFGSGTRLTVV.